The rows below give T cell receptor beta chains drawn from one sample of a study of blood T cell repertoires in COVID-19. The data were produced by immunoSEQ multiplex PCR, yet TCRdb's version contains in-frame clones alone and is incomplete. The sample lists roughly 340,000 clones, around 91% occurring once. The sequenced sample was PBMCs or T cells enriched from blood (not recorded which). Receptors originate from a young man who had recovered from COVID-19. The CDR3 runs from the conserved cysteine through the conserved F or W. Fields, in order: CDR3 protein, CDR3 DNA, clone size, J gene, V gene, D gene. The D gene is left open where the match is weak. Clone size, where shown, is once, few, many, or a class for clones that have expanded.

cdr3_aa: CASSLGDRGYGKLFF; cdr3_nt: TGTGCCAGCAGTTTAGGGGACAGGGGGTACGGAAAACTGTTTTTT; clone_size: NA; j_call: TRBJ1-4; v_call: TRBV28; d_call: TRBD1
cdr3_aa: CASSVVEGPYEQYF; cdr3_nt: TGTGCCAGCAGCGTAGTGGAGGGACCCTACGAGCAGTACTTC; clone_size: once; j_call: TRBJ2-7; v_call: TRBV9; d_call: NA
cdr3_aa: CASSLAGPHYNEQFF; cdr3_nt: TGTGCCAGCAGCTTAGCGGGGCCCCACTACAATGAGCAGTTCTTC; clone_size: many; j_call: TRBJ2-1; v_call: TRBV7-2; d_call: NA
cdr3_aa: CASSQVTSGKGEQYF; cdr3_nt: TGCGCCAGCAGCCAAGTGACTAGCGGGAAGGGAGAGCAGTACTTC; clone_size: once; j_call: TRBJ2-7; v_call: TRBV4-1; d_call: TRBD2
cdr3_aa: CASSPRIPGEGGYEQYF; cdr3_nt: TGCGCCAGCAGCCCCCGTATCCCAGGGGAAGGGGGATACGAGCAGTACTTC; clone_size: NA; j_call: TRBJ2-7; v_call: TRBV5-1; d_call: NA
cdr3_aa: CASRGTGGGQNQPQHF; cdr3_nt: TGTGCCAGCCGCGGGACAGGGGGCGGTCAAAATCAGCCCCAGCATTTT; clone_size: NA; j_call: TRBJ1-5; v_call: TRBV2; d_call: TRBD1
cdr3_aa: CASRGGVEKLFF; cdr3_nt: TGTGCCAGCAGGGGGGGAGTTGAAAAACTGTTTTTT; clone_size: NA; j_call: TRBJ1-4; v_call: TRBV2; d_call: NA
cdr3_aa: CASSQASHSYEQYF; cdr3_nt: TGTGCCAGCAGCCAAGCCTCCCATAGCTACGAGCAGTACTTC; clone_size: NA; j_call: TRBJ2-7; v_call: TRBV14; d_call: NA
cdr3_aa: CASSTSGTGSYEQYF; cdr3_nt: TGTGCCAGTAGTACCTCCGGGACAGGGTCCTACGAGCAGTACTTC; clone_size: NA; j_call: TRBJ2-7; v_call: TRBV19; d_call: TRBD1
cdr3_aa: CAEPPWGLEGYTF; cdr3_nt: TGTGCCGAGCCTCCGTGGGGGCTTGAGGGCTACACCTTC; clone_size: few; j_call: TRBJ1-2; v_call: TRBV21-1; d_call: NA
cdr3_aa: CATGVTAGVREQYF; cdr3_nt: TGTGCCACAGGGGTTACAGCGGGGGTACGCGAGCAGTACTTC; clone_size: NA; j_call: TRBJ2-7; v_call: TRBV10-3; d_call: TRBD2
cdr3_aa: CASSRVHTISYNEQFF; cdr3_nt: TGTGCCAGTAGTAGGGTCCACACTATTTCCTACAATGAGCAGTTCTTC; clone_size: NA; j_call: TRBJ2-1; v_call: TRBV19; d_call: NA
cdr3_aa: CASSLKLNTEAFF; cdr3_nt: TGTGCCAGCAGCCTTAAATTGAACACTGAAGCTTTCTTT; clone_size: few; j_call: TRBJ1-1; v_call: TRBV9; d_call: NA
cdr3_aa: CASSDRDSFGNTQYF; cdr3_nt: TGTGCCAGCAGTGACCGGGACTCCTTTGGGAATACGCAGTATTTT; clone_size: NA; j_call: TRBJ2-3; v_call: TRBV11-3; d_call: NA
cdr3_aa: CASSTRQSYEQYF; cdr3_nt: TGTGCCAGCAGTACGCGACAGTCCTACGAGCAGTACTTC; clone_size: NA; j_call: TRBJ2-7; v_call: TRBV25-1; d_call: NA
cdr3_aa: CASTRQVATNEKLFF; cdr3_nt: TGTGCCAGCACCCGACAGGTTGCAACTAATGAAAAACTGTTTTTT; clone_size: once; j_call: TRBJ1-4; v_call: TRBV7-2; d_call: NA
cdr3_aa: CASSLGGDSNQPQHF; cdr3_nt: TGTGCCAGCAGCTTGGGGGGAGATAGCAATCAGCCCCAGCATTTT; clone_size: NA; j_call: TRBJ1-5; v_call: TRBV9; d_call: NA
cdr3_aa: CASSPSLTGIEAFF; cdr3_nt: TGTGCCAGCAGTCCTAGCCTAACAGGGATAGAAGCTTTCTTT; clone_size: NA; j_call: TRBJ1-1; v_call: TRBV28; d_call: NA
cdr3_aa: CASSPLRTGGSETQYF; cdr3_nt: TGTGCCAGCAGCCCCCTCCGGACAGGGGGCTCTGAGACCCAGTACTTC; clone_size: NA; j_call: TRBJ2-5; v_call: TRBV7-6; d_call: TRBD1
cdr3_aa: CASSIGGQETQYF; cdr3_nt: TGTGCCAGTAGTATCGGGGGGCAGGAGACCCAGTACTTC; clone_size: NA; j_call: TRBJ2-5; v_call: TRBV19; d_call: NA
cdr3_aa: CASSPLPDSGNTIYF; cdr3_nt: TGTGCCAGCAGCCCCCTACCCGACTCTGGAAACACCATATATTTT; clone_size: NA; j_call: TRBJ1-3; v_call: TRBV9; d_call: NA
cdr3_aa: CASSVSGTGGAYRYTF; cdr3_nt: TGTGCCAGCAGTGTATCCGGGACAGGGGGCGCGTATCGCTACACCTTC; clone_size: NA; j_call: TRBJ1-2; v_call: TRBV27; d_call: TRBD1
cdr3_aa: CASSLGPGPEAFF; cdr3_nt: TGTGCCAGCAGCTTGGGACCAGGGCCTGAAGCTTTCTTT; clone_size: NA; j_call: TRBJ1-1; v_call: TRBV5-4; d_call: NA
cdr3_aa: CASSQAGRADTQYF; cdr3_nt: TGCGCCAGCAGCCAGGCGGGACGCGCAGATACGCAGTATTTT; clone_size: NA; j_call: TRBJ2-3; v_call: TRBV4-3; d_call: NA
cdr3_aa: CAWSAKGTGTGGMKAFF; cdr3_nt: TGTGCCTGGAGTGCCAAGGGGACCGGGACAGGGGGAATGAAAGCTTTCTTT; clone_size: NA; j_call: TRBJ1-1; v_call: TRBV30; d_call: TRBD1
cdr3_aa: CASRVDFNTGELFF; cdr3_nt: TGTGCCAGCAGGGTTGACTTTAACACCGGGGAGCTGTTTTTT; clone_size: NA; j_call: TRBJ2-2; v_call: TRBV2; d_call: NA
cdr3_aa: CASSYPLPGQKPEAFF; cdr3_nt: TGTGCCAGCAGTTACCCGCTGCCGGGACAGAAACCTGAAGCTTTCTTT; clone_size: once; j_call: TRBJ1-1; v_call: TRBV6-2/TRBV6-3; d_call: TRBD1
cdr3_aa: CASSQVVQNRAGSDTQYF; cdr3_nt: TGCGCCAGCAGCCAAGTTGTCCAGAACCGAGCGGGGTCAGATACGCAGTATTTT; clone_size: NA; j_call: TRBJ2-3; v_call: TRBV4-3; d_call: TRBD2
cdr3_aa: CASASGAYNSPLHF; cdr3_nt: TGTGCCAGCGCTTCAGGGGCCTATAATTCACCCCTCCACTTT; clone_size: NA; j_call: TRBJ1-6; v_call: TRBV7-9; d_call: NA
cdr3_aa: CASSYRTGGNQPQHF; cdr3_nt: TGTGCCAGCAGTTACAGGACAGGCGGCAATCAGCCCCAGCATTTT; clone_size: NA; j_call: TRBJ1-5; v_call: TRBV6-5; d_call: TRBD1
cdr3_aa: CATSSAPTSGKLPGELFF; cdr3_nt: TGTGCCACCAGCAGTGCCCCGACTAGCGGGAAATTACCCGGGGAGCTGTTTTTT; clone_size: NA; j_call: TRBJ2-2; v_call: TRBV15; d_call: TRBD2
cdr3_aa: CASSLASGTSTDTQYF; cdr3_nt: TGTGCCAGCAGCTTAGCGAGCGGGACTAGCACAGATACGCAGTATTTT; clone_size: NA; j_call: TRBJ2-3; v_call: TRBV7-2; d_call: TRBD2
cdr3_aa: CASSLSTGGVGGYTF; cdr3_nt: TGTGCCAGCAGTTTATCGACAGGGGGCGTAGGTGGCTACACCTTC; clone_size: once; j_call: TRBJ1-2; v_call: TRBV27; d_call: TRBD1
cdr3_aa: CASREGQPDYGYTF; cdr3_nt: TGTGCCAGCAGAGAGGGACAGCCGGACTATGGCTACACCTTC; clone_size: NA; j_call: TRBJ1-2; v_call: TRBV6-5; d_call: TRBD1
cdr3_aa: CASSFSGGHTDTQYF; cdr3_nt: TGTGCCAGCAGTTTTAGCGGGGGGCACACAGATACGCAGTATTTT; clone_size: once; j_call: TRBJ2-3; v_call: TRBV3-1/TRBV3-2; d_call: TRBD2
cdr3_aa: CASSSPGQYYEQYF; cdr3_nt: TGTGCCAGCAGTTCTCCGGGACAGTACTACGAGCAGTACTTC; clone_size: NA; j_call: TRBJ2-7; v_call: TRBV6-6; d_call: TRBD1
cdr3_aa: CASRRGEVEKLFF; cdr3_nt: TGTGCCAGCAGACGCGGGGAGGTTGAAAAACTGTTTTTT; clone_size: NA; j_call: TRBJ1-4; v_call: TRBV12-3/TRBV12-4; d_call: NA
cdr3_aa: CASSLKGGGSNQPQHF; cdr3_nt: TGTGCCAGCAGTTTAAAGGGCGGGGGTAGCAATCAGCCCCAGCATTTT; clone_size: NA; j_call: TRBJ1-5; v_call: TRBV6-5; d_call: NA
cdr3_aa: CASSNQINQPQHF; cdr3_nt: TGTGCCAGTAGTAATCAGATCAATCAGCCCCAGCATTTT; clone_size: NA; j_call: TRBJ1-5; v_call: TRBV19; d_call: NA
cdr3_aa: CASSPVSGEFDEQYF; cdr3_nt: TGTGCCAGCAGCCCCGTTAGCGGGGAATTCGACGAGCAGTACTTC; clone_size: NA; j_call: TRBJ2-7; v_call: TRBV4-2; d_call: TRBD2